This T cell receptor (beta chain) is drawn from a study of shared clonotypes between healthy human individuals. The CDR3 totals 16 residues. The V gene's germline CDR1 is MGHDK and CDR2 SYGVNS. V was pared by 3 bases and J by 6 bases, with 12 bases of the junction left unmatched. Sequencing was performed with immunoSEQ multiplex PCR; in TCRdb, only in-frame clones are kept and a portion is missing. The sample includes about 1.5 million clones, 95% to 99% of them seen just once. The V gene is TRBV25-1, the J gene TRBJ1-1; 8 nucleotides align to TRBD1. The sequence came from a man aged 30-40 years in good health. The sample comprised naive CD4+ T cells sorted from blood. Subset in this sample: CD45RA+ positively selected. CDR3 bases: TGTGCCAGCAGTGATGACAGGGGCCGTTTCGTCCCTGAAGCTTTCTTT. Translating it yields CASSDDRGRFVPEAFF.